The 16 T cell receptor beta chains listed next were all sequenced from one sample in a study of response to subunit inactivated influenza vaccine. Via MiXCR, TCRdb re-called the RT-PCR reads, giving one row per CDR3 protein. The sample yields a few hundred thousand distinct CDR3 sequences, approximately 6.9% seen once. This material consisted of PBMCs from blood, taken roughly 24 months after vaccination. The source is a man aged 50 to 75 who received an inactivated influenza vaccine.

This clonotype was counted a few times. The rearrangement uses TRBV20-1 and TRBJ1-1; D uncertain. The V and J ends lost 5 bases and 3 bases respectively, with 13 bases between them. The CDR3 length is 13 residues. Germline V gives CDR1 DFQATT, CDR2 SNEGSKA (reference sequence). DNA for the CDR3: TGCAGTGCTCCGGGTCCCGGAGACACTGAAGCTTTCTTT. This sequence encodes CSAPGPGDTEAFF.

This clonotype came up many times. The rearrangement uses TRBV20-1 and TRBJ2-7; D is possibly TRBD1 (5 bases). This CDR3 has 15 residues. Trimming pared 0 bases from V and 0 bases from J, leaving 12 bases between. Germline CDR1 DFQATT, CDR2 SNEGSKA (reference sequence). The CDR3 nucleotides are TGCAGTGCTAGAGATCAGGGTCCCCCCTCCTACGAGCAGTACTTC. Encoded protein: CSARDQGPPSYEQYF.

The chain has TRBV29-1 and TRBJ2-2; no clear D gene. The CDR3 loop spans 16 amino acids. Germline values: CDR1 SQVTM, CDR2 ANQGSEA. The V gene lost 2 bases and the J gene lost 1 base, with 14 bases spanning the gap. This chain's CDR3 is CSVEYRASGNTGELFF. The CDR3 region has the DNA TGCAGCGTTGAATACAGAGCGTCGGGGAACACCGGGGAGCTGTTTTTT.

The chain uses TRBV20-1 and TRBJ2-5, with D uncertain. Trimming left V 5 bases short and J 0 bases short, with 13 bases between. This CDR3 contains 14 residues. Germline loops: CDR1 DFQATT, CDR2 SNEGSKA (reference sequence). The CDR3 is CSALSALYQETQYF. CDR3 nucleotides: TGCAGTGCTCTTTCTGCTTTGTACCAAGAGACCCAGTACTTC.

This clonotype was seen repeatedly, ten times or more. This chain connects TRBV27 to TRBJ2-7; 11 bases line up with TRBD1. The CDR3 consists of 16 residues. The trim removed 5 bases at V and 4 bases at J, leaving 10 bases unmatched. The germline gives CDR1 MNHEY, CDR2 SMNVEV (reference sequence). CDR3 sequence (DNA): TGTGCCAGCAGTCTACAACGGACAGGGGGCAAGTACGAGCAGTACTTC. Its protein is CASSLQRTGGKYEQYF.

This clonotype showed up many times. This chain connects TRBV24-1 to TRBJ2-3, with D tentatively TRBD2 (6 bases). CDR1 and CDR2 from the germline V gene are KGHDR and SFDVKD. Between the trimmed V and J ends, which lost 3 bases and 0 bases, there was a span of 12 bases. This CDR3 spans 16 amino acids. This CDR3 is CATSDIAVTSTDTQYF. Here the CDR3 DNA reads TGTGCCACCAGTGATATAGCGGTGACTAGCACAGATACGCAGTATTTT.

This clonotype showed up just a few times. V and J are TRBV3-1 and TRBJ2-7; D unclear. V was clipped by 4 bases and J by 1 base, with 8 bases between them. Germline-derived CDR1 and CDR2 are LGHDT and YNNKEL (reference sequence). This CDR3 has 13 amino acids. DNA of the CDR3: TGTGCCAGCAGCCCCTTCCCATCCTACGAGCAGTACTTC. Protein product: CASSPFPSYEQYF.

This clonotype has just a few counts. The CDR3 DNA follows: TGCAGCGTCGTGAACATGCCCAACTATGGCTACACCTTC. Protein sequence: CSVVNMPNYGYTF. The chain is built from TRBV29-1 and TRBJ1-2, with D uncertain. The CDR3 extends over 13 amino acids. Trimming took off 6 bases at V and 2 bases at J, with 13 bases between the two ends. Germline CDR1 SQVTM, CDR2 ANQGSEA.

This clonotype was detected many times. J is TRBJ1-1 and V is TRBV15; tentatively, D is TRBD1 (5 bases). Looked up from germline, CDR1 is LNHNV and CDR2 is YYDKDF (reference sequence). The CDR3 loop spans 14 amino acids. The V end lost 2 bases, the J end lost 1 base, and 8 bases lay between the germline ends. The CDR3 region has the DNA TGTGCCACCAGCAGAATCCAGGGGAACACTGAAGCTTTCTTT. Amino acids: CATSRIQGNTEAFF.

This rearrangement joins TRBV15 to TRBJ2-1, with D perhaps matching TRBD1 or TRBD2 (5 bases each). Germline CDR1 is LNHNV and CDR2 is YYDKDF (reference sequence). This CDR3 contains 16 residues. V lost 6 bases and J lost 0, with 15 bases in between. The CDR3 here is CATRVSGGGSYNEQFF. The CDR3, as DNA: TGTGCCACCAGGGTTTCGGGTGGGGGCTCCTACAATGAGCAGTTCTTC.

This clonotype was observed at least ten times. For the CDR3, the DNA is TGTGCCAGCAGTTTAGGGACGGCCAAAAACATTCAGTACTTC. Encoded protein: CASSLGTAKNIQYF. This chain uses TRBV12-3 or TRBV12-4 with TRBJ2-4; no definite D call. Trimming left V 1 base short and J 1 base short, with 5 bases between. The CDR3 loop spans 14 amino acids.

The CDR3 bases are TGTGCCAGCAGCTCCCCGGGACAAACCTCCTACGAGCAGTACTTC. Translated, it gives CASSSPGQTSYEQYF. The rearrangement joins TRBV7-2 to TRBJ2-7; TRBD1 is a possible D gene (6 bases). Germline V lookup: CDR1 SGHTA, CDR2 FQGNSA. V lost 4 bases and J lost 0, with 13 bases in between. CDR3 length: 15 amino acids.

The rearrangement uses TRBV4-2 and TRBJ2-4; no reliable D call. V was trimmed by 0 bases and J by 4 bases, leaving 10 bases between them. Per germline, CDR1 LGHNA and CDR2 YNFKEQ. The CDR3 loop spans 15 amino acids. The CDR3 DNA reads TGTGCCAGCAGCCAAGATCAGGATAAGAAAAACATTCAGTACTTC. Encoded protein: CASSQDQDKKNIQYF.

This clonotype was observed at least ten times. The J gene is TRBJ1-1, the V gene TRBV6-1; D unresolved. Trimming removed 2 bases at V and 5 bases at J, with 15 bases between. The CDR3 consists of 15 residues. The V gene's germline CDR1 is MNHNS and CDR2 SASEGT. Here the CDR3 reads CASSEMLATGTEAFF. As DNA, the CDR3 is TGTGCCAGCAGTGAAATGCTAGCTACGGGAACTGAAGCTTTCTTT.

A few counts support this clonotype. The chain combines TRBV29-1 with TRBJ2-1, with a possible D match to TRBD1 (5 bases). The ends were cut back, 4 bases at V and 2 bases at J, with 12 bases in the middle. Germline CDR1 is SQVTM and CDR2 is ANQGSEA. This CDR3 is built from 14 residues. DNA for the CDR3: TGCAGCGTTGGGGCAGGGATTACCTACAATGAGCAGTTCTTC. Translating gives CSVGAGITYNEQFF.

There are a few counts of this clonotype. A read error may explain this, as a much larger clone is one base away. V usage is TRBV3-1 and J usage is TRBJ2-7; no clear D. This CDR3 contains 11 residues. Germline lookup yields CDR1 LGHDT and CDR2 YNNKEL (reference sequence). Between the trimmed V and J ends, which lost 3 bases and 3 bases, there was a span of 3 bases. The CDR3 region has the DNA TGTGCCAGCAGCCACGACTACGAGCAGTACTTC. Residues: CASSHDYEQYF.